What follows is one TCR beta chain and its context. What it binds is unknown. Peripheral blood, around 10 milliliters per donor, was collected. These data come from a study of blood T cells in healthy people across ages. Trimming removed 5 bases from V and 10 bases from J; junction bases left unmatched: 5. This CDR3 is built from 14 residues. Germline CDR1 and CDR2: SEHNR and FQNEAQ (reference sequence). General study points: Naive T cell percentage showed a strong correlation with the diversity of TCR beta.

A second about 7 to 12 cycle PCR used barcoded and J-beta primers. Tagging of each cDNA molecule was performed by a template-switch adaptor with 12 random nucleotides. Using its own MiXCR run on the 5' RACE reads, TCRdb lists one record per CDR3 protein. The sample lists about 780,000 distinct CDR3 sequences, about half seen once, with 15% to 20% in the top ten. The chain couples TRBV7-9 to TRBJ2-1; 13 nucleotides match TRBD2. This TCR came from a man older than 75 in good health. The material sequenced was blood. The CDR3 nucleotides read TGTGCCAGCAGCATGGGACTAGCGGGAAACGAGCAGTTCTTC. It specifies CASSMGLAGNEQFF.